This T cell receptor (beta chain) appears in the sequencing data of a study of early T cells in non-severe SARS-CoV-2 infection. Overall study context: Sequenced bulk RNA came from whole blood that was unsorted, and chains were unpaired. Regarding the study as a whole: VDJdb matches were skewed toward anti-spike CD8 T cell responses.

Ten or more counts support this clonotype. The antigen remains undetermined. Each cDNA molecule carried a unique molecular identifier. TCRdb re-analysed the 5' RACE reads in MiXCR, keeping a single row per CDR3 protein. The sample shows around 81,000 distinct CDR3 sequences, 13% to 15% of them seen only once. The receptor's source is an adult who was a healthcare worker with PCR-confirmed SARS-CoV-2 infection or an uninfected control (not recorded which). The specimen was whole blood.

Written as DNA, the CDR3 is TGTGCCAGCTCAACCCGCACAGATACGCAGTATTTT. Translated: CASSTRTDTQYF. The chain is built from TRBV18 and TRBJ2-3; D uncertain. Germline V lookup: CDR1 KGHSH, CDR2 LQKENI. The CDR3 runs 12 residues. With 5 bases removed from V and 1 base from J, the gap between germline ends came to 4 bases.